Listed below are T cell receptor beta chains from one sample, sequenced in a study of CD8 T cells in ankylosing spondylitis. One entry per CDR3 protein results from TCRdb running MiXCR on the 5' RACE reads. Here the sample spans about 800,000 distinct CDR3 sequences, 12% being singletons. The sequencing sample was made of blood, either unsorted or a sorted T cell fraction (not recorded which). The receptors come from a male donor with ankylosing spondylitis. The CDR3 runs from the conserved cysteine through the conserved F or W. D genes are given only for firm matches. Clone size is stated in some rows and not others, as once, few, many or a class when expanded.

j_call: TRBJ1-2
v_call: TRBV20-1
clone_size: NA
d_call: NA
cdr3_aa: CSARVRAGADYGYTF
cdr3_nt: TGCAGTGCTAGAGTCAGGGCGGGGGCGGACTATGGCTACACCTTC

j_call: TRBJ2-7
v_call: TRBV5-1
clone_size: few
d_call: TRBD1
cdr3_aa: CASSESSGTAASYEQYF
cdr3_nt: TGCGCCAGCAGCGAATCCTCTGGGACAGCAGCCTCCTACGAGCAGTACTTC

j_call: TRBJ2-7
v_call: TRBV20-1
clone_size: NA
d_call: NA
cdr3_aa: CSAREGVESYEQYF
cdr3_nt: TGCAGTGCTAGGGAGGGTGTAGAATCCTACGAGCAGTACTTC

j_call: TRBJ2-1
v_call: TRBV7-9
clone_size: NA
d_call: TRBD2
cdr3_aa: CASSLERLAGYNEQFF
cdr3_nt: TGTGCCAGCAGCTTAGAACGGCTAGCGGGATACAATGAGCAGTTCTTC

j_call: TRBJ2-4
v_call: TRBV18
clone_size: NA
d_call: NA
cdr3_aa: CASSPAGPELAKNIQYF
cdr3_nt: TGTGCCAGCTCACCAGCCGGCCCCGAACTAGCCAAAAACATTCAGTACTTC

j_call: TRBJ1-2
v_call: TRBV20-1
clone_size: NA
d_call: NA
cdr3_aa: CSASRTGTYGYTF
cdr3_nt: TGCAGTGCTAGTAGAACGGGGACCTATGGCTACACCTTC

j_call: TRBJ2-7
v_call: TRBV6-2/TRBV6-3
clone_size: NA
d_call: NA
cdr3_aa: CASSYVNSYEQYF
cdr3_nt: TGTGCCAGCAGTTACGTCAACTCCTACGAGCAGTACTTC

j_call: TRBJ1-2
v_call: TRBV20-1
clone_size: NA
d_call: TRBD1
cdr3_aa: CSARDRDRGGRGYTF
cdr3_nt: TGCAGTGCTCGGGACCGGGACAGGGGTGGAAGAGGCTACACCTTC

j_call: TRBJ1-1
v_call: TRBV12-3/TRBV12-4
clone_size: NA
d_call: TRBD1
cdr3_aa: CASSLSGQGRTEAFF
cdr3_nt: TGTGCCAGCAGTTTATCGGGACAGGGGAGGACTGAAGCTTTCTTT

j_call: TRBJ2-3
v_call: TRBV6-2/TRBV6-3
clone_size: NA
d_call: NA
cdr3_aa: CATRSRVSTDTQYF
cdr3_nt: TGTGCCACCCGATCGCGGGTTAGCACAGATACGCAGTATTTT

j_call: TRBJ2-2
v_call: TRBV7-3
clone_size: NA
d_call: NA
cdr3_aa: CASSYRRGGRNTGELFF
cdr3_nt: TGTGCCAGCAGCTATAGGAGGGGGGGACGGAACACCGGGGAGCTGTTTTTT

j_call: TRBJ1-1
v_call: TRBV12-3/TRBV12-4
clone_size: many
d_call: NA
cdr3_aa: CASSPILEAFF
cdr3_nt: TGTGCCAGCAGTCCCATATTGGAAGCTTTCTTT

j_call: TRBJ2-4
v_call: TRBV20-1
clone_size: NA
d_call: TRBD1
cdr3_aa: CSARYTGDKNIQYF
cdr3_nt: TGCAGTGCTAGGTACACAGGGGACAAAAACATTCAGTACTTC

j_call: TRBJ1-5
v_call: TRBV29-1
clone_size: few
d_call: NA
cdr3_aa: CSVLDSISNQPQHF
cdr3_nt: TGCAGCGTTCTGGACAGTATTAGCAATCAGCCCCAGCATTTT

j_call: TRBJ2-7
v_call: TRBV6-1
clone_size: NA
d_call: NA
cdr3_aa: CASSPPGGTYSSYEQYF
cdr3_nt: TGTGCCAGCAGTCCCCCCGGAGGGACCTATAGCTCCTACGAGCAGTACTTC

j_call: TRBJ2-7
v_call: TRBV20-1
clone_size: NA
d_call: NA
cdr3_aa: CSARDHLRSSYEQYF
cdr3_nt: TGCAGTGCTAGAGATCACTTGAGATCCTCCTACGAGCAGTACTTC

j_call: TRBJ2-1
v_call: TRBV29-1
clone_size: many
d_call: TRBD2
cdr3_aa: CSVDGGRIYNEQFF
cdr3_nt: TGCAGCGTCGACGGCGGGAGGATCTACAATGAGCAGTTCTTC

j_call: TRBJ2-7
v_call: TRBV6-1
clone_size: NA
d_call: TRBD1
cdr3_aa: CASRKTQGAYEQYF
cdr3_nt: TGTGCCAGCAGGAAGACACAGGGGGCCTACGAGCAGTACTTC

j_call: TRBJ2-1
v_call: TRBV10-3
clone_size: many
d_call: TRBD2
cdr3_aa: CATGLANNEQFF
cdr3_nt: TGTGCCACTGGACTAGCCAACAATGAGCAGTTCTTC

j_call: TRBJ1-3
v_call: TRBV12-3/TRBV12-4
clone_size: few
d_call: NA
cdr3_aa: CASSLKLRHLGGNTIYF
cdr3_nt: TGTGCCAGCAGTTTAAAGTTACGACACTTGGGAGGAAACACCATATATTTT

j_call: TRBJ2-7
v_call: TRBV13
clone_size: few
d_call: NA
cdr3_aa: CASSLRGYGSYEQYF
cdr3_nt: TGTGCCAGCAGCTTGAGGGGCTATGGGTCCTACGAGCAGTACTTC

j_call: TRBJ2-7
v_call: TRBV18
clone_size: many
d_call: TRBD1
cdr3_aa: CASSPPNGTGSSYEQYF
cdr3_nt: TGTGCCAGCTCACCACCTAATGGGACAGGGAGCTCCTACGAGCAGTACTTC

j_call: TRBJ2-1
v_call: TRBV10-2
clone_size: few
d_call: TRBD2
cdr3_aa: CASSRLAGDGEQFF
cdr3_nt: TGCGCCAGCAGTAGGCTAGCGGGAGACGGTGAGCAGTTCTTC

j_call: TRBJ2-7
v_call: TRBV24-1
clone_size: NA
d_call: TRBD1
cdr3_aa: CATSDGPGQAYEQYF
cdr3_nt: TGTGCCACCAGTGATGGACCGGGACAGGCCTACGAGCAGTACTTC

j_call: TRBJ2-2
v_call: TRBV7-9
clone_size: few
d_call: NA
cdr3_aa: CASSLAGWNTGELFF
cdr3_nt: TGTGCCAGCAGCTTAGCAGGGTGGAACACCGGGGAGCTGTTTTTT

j_call: TRBJ2-7
v_call: TRBV20-1
clone_size: many
d_call: NA
cdr3_aa: CSARDFTGQYEQYF
cdr3_nt: TGCAGTGCTAGAGATTTTACAGGGCAGTACGAGCAGTACTTC

j_call: TRBJ1-5
v_call: TRBV12-3/TRBV12-4
clone_size: NA
d_call: TRBD1
cdr3_aa: CASSYRGLRIQPQHF
cdr3_nt: TGTGCCAGCAGCTACAGGGGGCTGAGGATTCAGCCCCAGCATTTT

j_call: TRBJ2-5
v_call: TRBV6-2/TRBV6-3
clone_size: many
d_call: TRBD2
cdr3_aa: CASSARTSGVWETQYF
cdr3_nt: TGTGCCAGCAGTGCTCGGACTAGCGGGGTCTGGGAGACCCAGTACTTC

j_call: TRBJ2-3
v_call: TRBV30
clone_size: NA
d_call: TRBD2
cdr3_aa: CAWTSGGDTQYF
cdr3_nt: TGTGCCTGGACTAGCGGGGGAGATACGCAGTATTTT

j_call: TRBJ1-2
v_call: TRBV11-2
clone_size: NA
d_call: NA
cdr3_aa: CASRGRSNGYTF
cdr3_nt: TGTGCCAGCAGGGGACGGTCGAATGGCTACACCTTC

j_call: TRBJ2-5
v_call: TRBV6-5
clone_size: NA
d_call: TRBD2
cdr3_aa: CASSYLGTSGFQETQYF
cdr3_nt: TGTGCCAGCAGTTACTTAGGGACTAGCGGGTTCCAAGAGACCCAGTACTTC

j_call: TRBJ1-3
v_call: TRBV7-6
clone_size: many
d_call: NA
cdr3_aa: CASSTRSRGGVSGNTIYF
cdr3_nt: TGTGCCAGCAGCACCCGTTCCAGAGGGGGAGTTTCTGGAAACACCATATATTTT

j_call: TRBJ1-6
v_call: TRBV5-1
clone_size: NA
d_call: NA
cdr3_aa: CASSTQDSYSPLHF
cdr3_nt: TGCGCCAGCAGCACCCAGGACAGCTATTCACCCCTCCACTTT

j_call: TRBJ2-7
v_call: TRBV25-1
clone_size: many
d_call: NA
cdr3_aa: CASIPHGSYEQYF
cdr3_nt: TGTGCCAGCATTCCGCATGGGAGCTACGAGCAGTACTTC

j_call: TRBJ1-2
v_call: TRBV6-2/TRBV6-3
clone_size: once
d_call: NA
cdr3_aa: CASTKRAGSNYGYTF
cdr3_nt: TGTGCCAGCACTAAAAGGGCAGGTTCGAACTATGGCTACACCTTC

j_call: TRBJ2-1
v_call: TRBV24-1
clone_size: many
d_call: TRBD1
cdr3_aa: CATSDFRGRGRGEQFF
cdr3_nt: TGTGCCACCAGTGATTTTCGGGGCAGGGGGCGTGGAGAGCAGTTCTTC

j_call: TRBJ2-3
v_call: TRBV7-3
clone_size: NA
d_call: NA
cdr3_aa: CASSLGPAGTTDTQYF
cdr3_nt: TGTGCCAGCAGCTTAGGGCCGGCGGGGACAACAGATACGCAGTATTTT

j_call: TRBJ1-2
v_call: TRBV20-1
clone_size: few
d_call: NA
cdr3_aa: CSARGAANYGYTF
cdr3_nt: TGCAGTGCTAGGGGGGCGGCTAACTATGGCTACACCTTC

j_call: TRBJ2-5
v_call: TRBV6-1
clone_size: few
d_call: NA
cdr3_aa: CASRHQGRETQYF
cdr3_nt: TGTGCCAGCAGACATCAGGGACGGGAGACCCAGTACTTC

j_call: TRBJ2-3
v_call: TRBV7-3
clone_size: few
d_call: NA
cdr3_aa: CASSLTGPQGQYF
cdr3_nt: TGTGCCAGCAGCTTAACAGGCCCGCAGGGGCAGTATTTT

j_call: TRBJ2-5
v_call: TRBV29-1
clone_size: many
d_call: TRBD2
cdr3_aa: CSVAHSGSRQETQYF
cdr3_nt: TGCAGCGTTGCCCATAGCGGGAGTAGGCAAGAGACCCAGTACTTC

j_call: TRBJ2-1
v_call: TRBV20-1
clone_size: NA
d_call: TRBD2
cdr3_aa: CSARKEASGPGEQFF
cdr3_nt: TGCAGTGCTAGAAAGGAGGCTAGCGGACCCGGTGAGCAGTTCTTC

j_call: TRBJ2-3
v_call: TRBV29-1
clone_size: few
d_call: NA
cdr3_aa: CSVQTTGSSTDTQYF
cdr3_nt: TGCAGCGTCCAAACTACAGGGTCAAGCACAGATACGCAGTATTTT

j_call: TRBJ2-1
v_call: TRBV20-1
clone_size: NA
d_call: TRBD2
cdr3_aa: CSARDARSGSSYNEQFF
cdr3_nt: TGCAGTGCTAGAGATGCGCGAAGCGGGAGCTCCTACAATGAGCAGTTCTTC

j_call: TRBJ2-3
v_call: TRBV7-9
clone_size: NA
d_call: NA
cdr3_aa: CASSPRTSRSDTQYF
cdr3_nt: TGTGCCAGCAGCCCTCGGACTTCAAGGTCAGATACGCAGTATTTT

j_call: TRBJ2-1
v_call: TRBV5-1
clone_size: few
d_call: TRBD2
cdr3_aa: CASSLEGGRPHEQFF
cdr3_nt: TGCGCCAGCAGCTTGGAGGGCGGGAGGCCCCACGAGCAGTTCTTC

j_call: TRBJ2-1
v_call: TRBV7-2
clone_size: few
d_call: NA
cdr3_aa: CASSSGLYEQFF
cdr3_nt: TGTGCCAGCAGCTCCGGGTTATATGAGCAGTTCTTC

j_call: TRBJ2-7
v_call: TRBV20-1
clone_size: NA
d_call: NA
cdr3_aa: CSATDSHPSPYEQYF
cdr3_nt: TGCAGTGCAACCGACAGTCACCCTTCCCCCTACGAGCAGTACTTC

j_call: TRBJ1-3
v_call: TRBV10-3
clone_size: few
d_call: NA
cdr3_aa: CAPRRESSGNTIYF
cdr3_nt: TGTGCCCCCCGCCGGGAGAGCTCTGGAAACACCATATATTTT

j_call: TRBJ2-1
v_call: TRBV20-1
clone_size: many
d_call: TRBD1
cdr3_aa: CSATAGQGTFF
cdr3_nt: TGCAGTGCAACCGCGGGACAGGGTACGTTCTTC

j_call: TRBJ1-2
v_call: TRBV5-8
clone_size: NA
d_call: NA
cdr3_aa: CASGRGGRGNYGYTF
cdr3_nt: TGTGCCAGCGGTCGCGGGGGCCGGGGGAACTATGGCTACACCTTC

j_call: TRBJ1-5
v_call: TRBV27
clone_size: many
d_call: TRBD1
cdr3_aa: CASSLTGTSQPQHF
cdr3_nt: TGTGCCAGCAGCCTGACAGGGACAAGTCAGCCCCAGCATTTT

j_call: TRBJ2-5
v_call: TRBV18
clone_size: NA
d_call: NA
cdr3_aa: CASSPPWGRTSQETQYF
cdr3_nt: TGTGCCAGCTCACCTCCTTGGGGGCGGACAAGCCAAGAGACCCAGTACTTC

j_call: TRBJ2-7
v_call: TRBV28
clone_size: NA
d_call: NA
cdr3_aa: CASGSPYEKYF
cdr3_nt: TGTGCCAGCGGCTCCCCCTACGAGAAGTACTTC

j_call: TRBJ2-5
v_call: TRBV7-9
clone_size: few
d_call: NA
cdr3_aa: CASSLTAGAGTQYF
cdr3_nt: TGTGCCAGCAGCTTAACGGCGGGCGCAGGGACCCAGTACTTC

j_call: TRBJ2-3
v_call: TRBV6-5
clone_size: NA
d_call: NA
cdr3_aa: CASSYKTRDTTDTQYF
cdr3_nt: TGTGCCAGCAGTTACAAGACACGGGACACCACAGATACGCAGTATTTT

j_call: TRBJ1-1
v_call: TRBV7-2
clone_size: few
d_call: NA
cdr3_aa: CASSLTPGGETQAFF
cdr3_nt: TGTGCCAGCAGCTTAACCCCGGGCGGGGAAACTCAAGCTTTCTTT